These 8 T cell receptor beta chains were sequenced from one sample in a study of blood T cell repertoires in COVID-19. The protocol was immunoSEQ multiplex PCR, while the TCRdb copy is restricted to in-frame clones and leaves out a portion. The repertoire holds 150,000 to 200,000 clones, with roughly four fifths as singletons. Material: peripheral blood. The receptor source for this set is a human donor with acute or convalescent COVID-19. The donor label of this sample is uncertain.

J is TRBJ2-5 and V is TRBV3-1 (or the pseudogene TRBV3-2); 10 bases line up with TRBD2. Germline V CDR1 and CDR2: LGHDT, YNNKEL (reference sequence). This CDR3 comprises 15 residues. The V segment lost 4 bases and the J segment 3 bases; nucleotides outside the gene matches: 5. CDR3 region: CASSLAGGGKETQYF. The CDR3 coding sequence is TGTGCCAGCAGCCTAGCGGGAGGCGGGAAAGAGACCCAGTACTTC.

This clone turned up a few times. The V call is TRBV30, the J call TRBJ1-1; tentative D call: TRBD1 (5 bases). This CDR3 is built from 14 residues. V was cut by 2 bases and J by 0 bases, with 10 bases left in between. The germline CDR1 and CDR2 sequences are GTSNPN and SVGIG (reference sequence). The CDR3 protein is CAWSFGRVNTEAFF. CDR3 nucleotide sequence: TGTGCCTGGAGTTTCGGCAGGGTGAACACTGAAGCTTTCTTT.

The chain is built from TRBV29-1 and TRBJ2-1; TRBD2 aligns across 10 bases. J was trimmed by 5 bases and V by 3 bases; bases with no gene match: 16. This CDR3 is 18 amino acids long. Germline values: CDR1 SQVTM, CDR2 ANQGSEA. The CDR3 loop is CSVDEERGGISFDNEQFF. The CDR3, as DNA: TGCAGCGTTGATGAGGAGCGGGGGGGCATTAGTTTCGACAATGAGCAGTTCTTC.

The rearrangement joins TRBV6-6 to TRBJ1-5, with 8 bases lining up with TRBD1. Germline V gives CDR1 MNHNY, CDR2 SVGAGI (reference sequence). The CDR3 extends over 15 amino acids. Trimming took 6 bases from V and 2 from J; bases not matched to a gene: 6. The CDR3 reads CASSIDRGGNQPQHF. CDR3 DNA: TGTGCCAGCAGCATCGACAGGGGTGGCAATCAGCCCCAGCATTTT.

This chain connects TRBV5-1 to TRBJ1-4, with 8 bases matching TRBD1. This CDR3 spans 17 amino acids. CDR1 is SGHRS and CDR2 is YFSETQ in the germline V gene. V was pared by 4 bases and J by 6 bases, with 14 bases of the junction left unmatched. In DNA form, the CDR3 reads TGCGCCAGCAGCCCCGGACAGGGTTCCGCTTTTTATGAAAAACTGTTTTTT. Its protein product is CASSPGQGSAFYEKLFF.

The CDR3 coding sequence is TGTGCCAGCAGCAACAGGGGGCTCTATGGCTACACCTTC. Amino acids: CASSNRGLYGYTF. V and J are TRBV21-1 and TRBJ1-2; the table's D call, TRBD1, has no DNA check behind it. TRBV21-1 is a pseudogene locus. This CDR3 is 13 amino acids long.

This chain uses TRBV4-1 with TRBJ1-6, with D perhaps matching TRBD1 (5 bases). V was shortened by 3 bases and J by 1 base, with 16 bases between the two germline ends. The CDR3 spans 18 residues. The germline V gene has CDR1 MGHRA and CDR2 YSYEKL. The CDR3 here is CASSQWLAGRSYNSPLHF. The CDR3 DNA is TGCGCCAGCAGCCAGTGGCTTGCAGGGAGGTCCTATAATTCACCCCTCCACTTT.

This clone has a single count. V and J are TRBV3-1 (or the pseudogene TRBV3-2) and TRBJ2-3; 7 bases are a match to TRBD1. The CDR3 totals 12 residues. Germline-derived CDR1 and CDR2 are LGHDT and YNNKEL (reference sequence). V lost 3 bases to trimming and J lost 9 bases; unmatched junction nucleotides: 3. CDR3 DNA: TGTGCCAGCAGCCACCGACAGGGAACGCAGTATTTT. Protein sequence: CASSHRQGTQYF.